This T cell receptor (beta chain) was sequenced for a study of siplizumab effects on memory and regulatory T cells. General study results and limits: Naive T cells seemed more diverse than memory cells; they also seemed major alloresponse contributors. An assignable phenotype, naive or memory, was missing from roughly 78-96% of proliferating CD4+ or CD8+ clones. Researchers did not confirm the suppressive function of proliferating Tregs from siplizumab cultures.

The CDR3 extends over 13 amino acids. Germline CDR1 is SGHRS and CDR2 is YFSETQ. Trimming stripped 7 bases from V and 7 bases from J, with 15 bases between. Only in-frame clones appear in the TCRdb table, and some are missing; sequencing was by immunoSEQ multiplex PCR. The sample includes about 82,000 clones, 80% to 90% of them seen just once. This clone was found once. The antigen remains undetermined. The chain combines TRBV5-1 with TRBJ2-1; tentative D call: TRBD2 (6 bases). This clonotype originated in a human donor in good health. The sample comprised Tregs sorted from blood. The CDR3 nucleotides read TGCGCCAGCGGCCCCGGGACTCGGAATGAGCAGTTCTTC. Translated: CASGPGTRNEQFF.